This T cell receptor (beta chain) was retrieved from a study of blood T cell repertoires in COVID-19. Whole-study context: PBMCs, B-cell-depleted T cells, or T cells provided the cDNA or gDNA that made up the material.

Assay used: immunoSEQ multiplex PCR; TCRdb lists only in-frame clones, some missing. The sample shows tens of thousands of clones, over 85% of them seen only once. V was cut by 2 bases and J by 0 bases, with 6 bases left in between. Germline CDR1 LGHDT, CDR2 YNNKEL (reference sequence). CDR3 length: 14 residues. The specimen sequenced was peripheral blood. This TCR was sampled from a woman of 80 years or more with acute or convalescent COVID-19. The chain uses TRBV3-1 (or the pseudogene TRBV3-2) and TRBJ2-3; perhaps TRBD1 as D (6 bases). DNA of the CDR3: TGTGCCAGCAGCCAACAGGGGAGCACAGATACGCAGTATTTT. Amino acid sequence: CASSQQGSTDTQYF.